This TCR beta chain is from a study of T cell responses to AZD1222 COVID-19 vaccine. Broader study findings: Every sample of the repertoires postdated the peak T cell response. Increased Spike-specific TCR breadth and depth were observed after two AZD1222 doses.

Here immunoSEQ multiplex PCR was the method, and the copy in TCRdb shows in-frame clones only, minus some. The sample includes just over 150,000 clones, 90% of them seen just once. V dropped 5 bases and J dropped 5; count of bases not matched to a gene: 5. CDR3 size: 13 residues. Per germline, CDR1 SGHVS and CDR2 FQNEAQ. Comments on this clone: The antigen is undetermined.

The sequenced sample was peripheral blood, obtained 28 days after the second AZD1222 dose. This sequence was found in an adult who received the AZD1222 COVID-19 vaccine. This rearrangement joins TRBV7-8 to TRBJ1-2, with TRBD1 matching over 7 bases. The CDR3 region has the DNA TGTGCCAGCAGCCGAGGACAGGCGTATGGCTACACCTTC. Translated: CASSRGQAYGYTF. Complete variable domain (other parts from reference TRBV7-8 and TRBJ1-2): GAGVSQSPRYKVAKRGQDVALRCDPISGHVSLFWYQQALGQGPEFLTYFQNEAQLDKSGLPSDRFFAERPEGSVSTLKIQRTQQEDSAVYLCASSRGQAYGYTFGSGTRLTVV.